This T cell receptor beta chain appears in the sequencing data of a study of cytomegalovirus exposure and HLA in healthy donors. Study-wide findings and caveats: Reports indicated that the classifier achieved high specificity and sensitivity in diagnosing cytomegalovirus status. Earlier analysis found most TCR beta V segments productive about 90% or about 30% of the time. CMV serostatus was the only recorded immune exposure for donors.

About this clone: Its target is not known.

The V gene end was trimmed by 6 bases and the J gene end by 2 bases; junction bases not matched to a gene: 6. This CDR3 has 14 amino acids. The germline CDR1 and CDR2 sequences are MRHNA and SNTAGT. The PCR was carried out with 60 Vbeta primers and 13 Jbeta primers. Profiled with immunoSEQ multiplex PCR; TCRdb holds only in-frame clones, not every one. Of approximately 200,000 clones in the sample, around 79% were seen once. Sequencing was done on a sample of PBMCs. The TCR was taken from a girl aged 5 to 17 in good health and CMV-seropositive. V is TRBV6-4 and J is TRBJ1-1; 7 bases map to TRBD1. The CDR3 is CASRAGGLNTEAFF. In DNA, the CDR3 is TGTGCCAGCAGGGCAGGGGGGCTTAACACTGAAGCTTTCTTT.